This is a list of T cell receptor beta chains from one sample in a study of post-analysis software for immune sequencing data. TCRdb re-called the PCR reads with MiXCR, one entry per CDR3 protein. The sample yields roughly 580,000 distinct CDR3 sequences, 40% to 50% seen once. Sequencing was performed on blood. The source of these receptors is a girl aged 10 to 17 with multiple sclerosis. Both conserved end residues are part of each CDR3. Each record gives: clone size, D gene, J gene, V gene, CDR3 protein, CDR3 DNA. The D gene is left open where the match is weak. Some rows have no size entry. The others give once, few or many, or a class for an expanded clone.

size: NA
D: NA
J: TRBJ2-1
V: TRBV6-6
CDR3: CASSYLVGSYNEQFF
DNA: TGTGCCAGCAGTTACCTAGTTGGCTCCTACAATGAGCAGTTCTTC

size: NA
D: TRBD1
J: TRBJ2-6
V: TRBV6-5
CDR3: CASSYSGQGYSGANVLTF
DNA: TGTGCCAGCAGTTACTCCGGACAGGGCTACTCTGGGGCCAACGTCCTGACTTTC

size: NA
D: NA
J: TRBJ1-5
V: TRBV12-3/TRBV12-4
CDR3: CVSSPTPIGNQPQHF
DNA: TGTGTCAGCAGTCCTACTCCGATAGGCAATCAGCCCCAGCATTTT

size: few
D: NA
J: TRBJ2-1
V: TRBV5-1
CDR3: CASSLSLASYNEQFF
DNA: TGTGCCAGCAGTTTATCTCTGGCCTCCTACAATGAGCAGTTCTTC

size: once
D: TRBD2
J: TRBJ2-3
V: TRBV12-3/TRBV12-4
CDR3: CASNLVAGEGDAQYF
DNA: TGTGCCAGCAATTTAGTAGCGGGAGAGGGAGATGCGCAGTATTTT

size: NA
D: NA
J: TRBJ2-7
V: TRBV13
CDR3: CACSLEPRRNEQYF
DNA: TGTGCCTGCAGCTTAGAGCCGAGGAGGAACGAGCAGTACTTC

size: NA
D: TRBD1
J: TRBJ1-2
V: TRBV7-9
CDR3: CASSSITGAHGYTF
DNA: TGTGCCAGCAGCAGTATAACAGGGGCCCATGGCTACACCTTC

size: NA
D: NA
J: TRBJ1-2
V: TRBV6-1
CDR3: CASSPGTGPLRGNYGYTF
DNA: TGTGCCAGCAGTCCGGGAACAGGGCCGTTGAGAGGGAACTATGGCTACACCTTC

size: few
D: NA
J: TRBJ2-7
V: TRBV5-1
CDR3: CASRPSPSYEQYF
DNA: TGCGCCAGCAGACCGTCTCCGTCCTACGAGCAGTACTTC

size: NA
D: TRBD2
J: TRBJ2-1
V: TRBV12-3/TRBV12-4
CDR3: CASSPLHSGGNNEQFF
DNA: TGTGCCAGCAGTCCTCTTCATAGCGGGGGGAACAATGAGCAGTTCTTC

size: few
D: NA
J: TRBJ2-3
V: TRBV5-5
CDR3: CASSLRLQGSDTQYF
DNA: TGTGCCAGCAGCTTGCGTTTGCAGGGTTCAGATACGCAGTATTTT

size: few
D: NA
J: TRBJ2-7
V: TRBV11-2
CDR3: CASRPRGVPWYEQYF
DNA: TGTGCCAGCCGACCCAGAGGGGTTCCCTGGTACGAGCAGTACTTC

size: NA
D: TRBD1
J: TRBJ1-2
V: TRBV20-1
CDR3: CSARDWDRGLSDGYTF
DNA: TGCAGTGCTAGAGATTGGGACAGGGGCCTCAGCGATGGCTACACCTTC

size: many
D: NA
J: TRBJ1-1
V: TRBV2
CDR3: CASSRDRNTEAFF
DNA: TGTGCCAGCAGCCGCGACAGGAACACTGAAGCTTTCTTT

size: NA
D: NA
J: TRBJ1-2
V: TRBV29-1
CDR3: CSVEDEEQSQRANYGYTF
DNA: TGCAGCGTTGAAGATGAAGAACAGTCCCAGCGGGCTAACTATGGCTACACCTTC

size: NA
D: NA
J: TRBJ1-2
V: TRBV7-9
CDR3: CASSPSQPTEGYTF
DNA: TGTGCCAGCAGCCCCTCCCAGCCCACGGAGGGCTACACCTTC

size: few
D: TRBD1
J: TRBJ1-2
V: TRBV27
CDR3: CASSQLTGSNYGYTF
DNA: TGTGCCAGCAGTCAATTGACAGGGTCTAACTATGGCTACACCTTC

size: NA
D: TRBD1
J: TRBJ2-5
V: TRBV4-1
CDR3: CASSQDTGQAIKETQYF
DNA: TGCGCCAGCAGCCAAGACACCGGACAGGCTATCAAGGAGACCCAGTACTTC

size: NA
D: TRBD2
J: TRBJ2-7
V: TRBV20-1
CDR3: CSAGSTSAKSSYEQYF
DNA: TGCAGTGCTGGGAGTACTAGCGCTAAAAGCTCCTACGAGCAGTACTTC

size: NA
D: TRBD1
J: TRBJ2-7
V: TRBV20-1
CDR3: CSAARTGGSYNEQYF
DNA: TGCAGTGCAGCCCGGACAGGGGGCTCCTACAATGAGCAGTACTTC

size: few
D: NA
J: TRBJ2-1
V: TRBV6-4
CDR3: CASSDSGGVGFNEQFF
DNA: TGTGCCAGCAGTGACTCTGGAGGGGTGGGGTTCAATGAGCAGTTCTTC

size: NA
D: NA
J: TRBJ2-5
V: TRBV14
CDR3: CASSQIGWDTAETQYF
DNA: TGTGCCAGCAGCCAAATTGGGTGGGATACTGCGGAGACCCAGTACTTC

size: NA
D: NA
J: TRBJ2-1
V: TRBV20-1
CDR3: CSARASLLAVSYNEQFF
DNA: TGCAGTGCTAGAGCCTCCCTTTTAGCGGTCTCCTACAATGAGCAGTTCTTC

size: NA
D: TRBD1
J: TRBJ2-7
V: TRBV6-2/TRBV6-3
CDR3: CASSTKTGSVSYEQYF
DNA: TGTGCCAGCAGTACAAAGACAGGGTCGGTTTCCTACGAGCAGTACTTC

size: many
D: TRBD1
J: TRBJ2-1
V: TRBV5-1
CDR3: CASSPRDRGYNEQFF
DNA: TGTGCCAGCAGCCCCAGGGACAGGGGATACAATGAGCAGTTCTTC

size: few
D: NA
J: TRBJ2-6
V: TRBV6-5
CDR3: CASSYESASGANVLTF
DNA: TGTGCCAGCAGTTACGAATCTGCATCTGGGGCCAACGTCCTGACTTTC

size: NA
D: TRBD1
J: TRBJ1-4
V: TRBV6-5
CDR3: CASSNLQGTELFF
DNA: TGTGCCAGCAGTAACCTACAGGGGACTGAACTGTTTTTT

size: few
D: NA
J: TRBJ2-1
V: TRBV12-3/TRBV12-4
CDR3: CASSNERDNEQFF
DNA: TGTGCCAGCAGCAATGAACGCGACAATGAGCAGTTCTTC

size: NA
D: TRBD2
J: TRBJ2-3
V: TRBV11-2
CDR3: CASSLIRGGAVDTQYF
DNA: TGTGCCAGCAGCTTAATACGCGGGGGGGCAGTGGATACGCAGTATTTT

size: NA
D: NA
J: TRBJ1-1
V: TRBV6-5
CDR3: CTSSYPGGASRAFF
DNA: TGTACCAGCAGTTACCCCGGGGGGGCCTCTAGGGCTTTCTTT

size: NA
D: TRBD2
J: TRBJ2-2
V: TRBV12-3/TRBV12-4
CDR3: CASSLGLAENTGELFF
DNA: TGTGCCAGCAGTTTAGGGCTAGCGGAGAACACCGGGGAGCTGTTTTTT

size: once
D: TRBD1
J: TRBJ2-1
V: TRBV12-3/TRBV12-4
CDR3: CASTGQVPGNEQFF
DNA: TGTGCCAGCACCGGACAGGTACCGGGGAATGAGCAGTTCTTC

size: NA
D: TRBD2
J: TRBJ2-3
V: TRBV9
CDR3: CASSSGLVIPADTQYF
DNA: TGTGCCAGCAGCTCGGGACTAGTGATCCCGGCAGATACGCAGTATTTT

size: few
D: TRBD1
J: TRBJ2-7
V: TRBV12-3/TRBV12-4
CDR3: CASSREGTGSYEQYF
DNA: TGTGCCAGCAGCCGCGAAGGGACAGGATCCTACGAGCAGTACTTC

size: NA
D: NA
J: TRBJ1-2
V: TRBV5-1
CDR3: CASRRAPDGYGYTF
DNA: TGCGCCAGCAGGCGGGCCCCGGACGGCTATGGCTACACCTTC

size: few
D: TRBD2
J: TRBJ2-7
V: TRBV5-1
CDR3: CASSSPGTTQLESSYEQYF
DNA: TGCGCCAGTAGCTCACCAGGGACTACCCAACTAGAGAGCTCCTACGAGCAGTACTTC

size: NA
D: NA
J: TRBJ2-6
V: TRBV5-6
CDR3: CASSLAPRGANVLTF
DNA: TGTGCCAGCAGCTTGGCGCCAAGGGGGGCCAACGTCCTGACTTTT

size: NA
D: TRBD2
J: TRBJ2-7
V: TRBV4-2
CDR3: CASSRNARTSGSPYEQYF
DNA: TGTGCCAGCAGCCGAAATGCCCGGACTAGCGGGAGCCCCTACGAGCAGTACTTC

size: NA
D: NA
J: TRBJ1-2
V: TRBV5-1
CDR3: CASSSPGNGYTF
DNA: TGCGCCAGCAGCTCCCCGGGAAATGGCTACACCTTC

size: few
D: NA
J: TRBJ1-5
V: TRBV6-5
CDR3: CASGQSNQPQHF
DNA: TGTGCCAGTGGACAAAGCAATCAGCCCCAGCATTTT

size: NA
D: TRBD2
J: TRBJ2-1
V: TRBV6-1
CDR3: CASSPTSGRVTYNEQFF
DNA: TGTGCCAGCAGCCCGACTAGCGGGAGAGTCACCTACAATGAGCAGTTCTTC

size: NA
D: TRBD1
J: TRBJ2-5
V: TRBV27
CDR3: CASNPKTGSKTQYF
DNA: TGTGCCAGCAATCCTAAGACAGGGTCAAAGACCCAGTACTTC

size: many
D: TRBD2
J: TRBJ2-1
V: TRBV12-3/TRBV12-4
CDR3: CASSLAGGLAGEQWFF
DNA: TGTGCCAGCAGTTTAGCGGGAGGGCTAGCGGGGGAGCAGTGGTTCTTC

size: few
D: NA
J: TRBJ2-3
V: TRBV10-3
CDR3: CAINARASSTDTQYF
DNA: TGTGCCATCAACGCTCGGGCCAGTAGCACAGATACGCAGTATTTT

size: few
D: TRBD1
J: TRBJ2-7
V: TRBV5-1
CDR3: CASSLGGPGQTISYEQYF
DNA: TGCGCCAGCAGCTTGGGGGGGCCGGGACAGACCATCTCCTACGAGCAGTACTTC

size: NA
D: TRBD2
J: TRBJ2-2
V: TRBV6-5
CDR3: CASSFGGLVAGSGELFF
DNA: TGTGCCAGCAGTTTTGGAGGTTTGGTAGCGGGGTCCGGGGAGCTGTTTTTT

size: NA
D: TRBD1
J: TRBJ2-1
V: TRBV7-9
CDR3: CASSAAGTGANNEQFF
DNA: TGTGCCAGCAGCGCGGCCGGGACAGGGGCAAACAATGAGCAGTTCTTC

size: NA
D: TRBD1
J: TRBJ1-5
V: TRBV5-6
CDR3: CASSRDREGQPQHF
DNA: TGTGCCAGCAGCCGCGACAGGGAGGGACAGCCCCAGCATTTT

size: NA
D: NA
J: TRBJ2-1
V: TRBV4-1
CDR3: CASSTSRARGMGNEQFF
DNA: TGCGCCAGCAGCACCAGTAGGGCCAGGGGAATGGGAAATGAGCAGTTCTTC

size: NA
D: NA
J: TRBJ1-4
V: TRBV21-1
CDR3: CATRGDATNEKLFF
DNA: TGTGCCACGCGGGGCGACGCAACTAATGAAAAACTGTTTTTT

size: NA
D: NA
J: TRBJ1-6
V: TRBV20-1
CDR3: CSARGEVGLVNSPLHF
DNA: TGCAGTGCTAGAGGGGAAGTAGGTCTCGTTAATTCACCCCTCCACTTT

size: once
D: NA
J: TRBJ2-1
V: TRBV5-1
CDR3: CASSPMGNEQFF
DNA: TGCGCCAGCAGCCCTATGGGAAATGAGCAGTTCTTC

size: few
D: TRBD2
J: TRBJ2-7
V: TRBV4-1
CDR3: CASSPETSGSLYEQYF
DNA: TGCGCCAGCAGCCCAGAGACTAGCGGGAGTCTCTACGAGCAGTACTTC